This T cell receptor beta chain emerged from a study of blood T cell repertoires in COVID-19. Study as a whole: The cDNA or gDNA used as material had been derived from T cells, B-cell-depleted T cells, or PBMCs.

V was clipped by 4 bases and J by 1 base, with 8 bases between them. This CDR3 contains 13 residues. Germline loops: CDR1 SGHNT, CDR2 YYREEE (reference sequence). Some clones are missing from TCRdb's copy, which holds only in-frame ones; the method was immunoSEQ multiplex PCR. The sample has approximately 170,000 clones, roughly nine tenths seen once; the top ten hold approximately 11%. The source material was peripheral blood. V gene TRBV5-4 combines with J gene TRBJ1-1; D may be TRBD1 (6 bases). The sequence was obtained from an older woman with COVID-19, enrolled during active disease. CDR3 DNA sequence: TGTGCCAGCAGCGTGGGACAGAACACTGAAGCTTTCTTT. Protein sequence: CASSVGQNTEAFF.